This paragraph reports one T cell receptor (beta chain). Its specificity is not known. The data are from a study of T cells in localized non-small cell lung cancer. The CDR3 runs to 11 residues. Trimming removed 4 bases at V and 7 bases at J, with 6 bases between. Germline loops: CDR1 SNHLY, CDR2 FYNNEI. Broader study findings: Heterogeneity is still possible, as just one tumor region was sequenced.

Produced via immunoSEQ multiplex PCR; TCRdb's table is partial and in-frame only. The sample lists 130,000 or so clones, around 92% occurring once. The genes are TRBV2 and TRBJ2-3; no firm D call. Material: peripheral blood, obtained before any cancer treatment. The clonotype comes from a female donor older than 55 with stage I lung adenocarcinoma. CDR3 sequence reads: CASSAGHTQYF. As DNA, the CDR3 is TGTGCCAGCAGTGCCGGGCATACGCAGTATTTT.